The sequence of this T cell receptor beta chain was determined in a study of blood T cell repertoires in COVID-19. Study-level information: Sources were T cells, B-cell-depleted T cells, or PBMCs; the material itself was cDNA or gDNA.

This table comes from immunoSEQ multiplex PCR, and its TCRdb copy is limited to in-frame clones, with some not included. This table has about 170,000 clones, 79% appearing once. Germline V gene lookup returns CDR1 MNHEY and CDR2 SVGEGT. Trimming pared 0 bases from V and 0 bases from J, leaving 8 bases between. CDR3 length: 16 residues. Sequenced material: PBMCs or T cells enriched from blood (not recorded which). The J gene is TRBJ2-2, the V gene TRBV6-2 or TRBV6-3; D gene unclear. The receptor was derived from a woman between 65 and 79 years old in a cohort exposed to, infected with or recovered from COVID-19 (not recorded which). Written as DNA, the CDR3 is TGTGCCAGCAGTTACTCGGGCCAGGCGAACACCGGGGAGCTGTTTTTT. Encoded protein: CASSYSGQANTGELFF.